The 25 T cell receptor beta chains reported below all come from one sample, sequenced in a study of CD8+CD57+ T cells in acquired aplastic anemia. Investigators profiled TCR beta VDJ and CDR3 from genomic DNA template. Using its own MiXCR run on the reads, TCRdb lists one record per CDR3 protein. In the table there are 450,000 to 550,000 distinct CDR3 sequences, around 30% of which are singletons. An expansion of CD8+CD57+ cells by flow cytometry had been shown in patients chosen for sequencing. Sequenced: sorted CD4+, CD8+, or CD8+CD57+ T cells (not recorded which) from PBMCs. These receptors originate from a human donor with aplastic anemia.

This clonotype was recorded many times. The chain carries TRBV7-2 and TRBJ1-1, with 9 bases aligning to TRBD1. Trimming took 6 bases from V and 1 from J; bases not matched to a gene: 3. Germline-derived CDR1 and CDR2 are SGHTA and FQGNSA. The CDR3 contains 14 residues. Written as DNA, the CDR3 is TGTGCCAGCAGTCGGACAGGGGAGAACACTGAAGCTTTCTTT. Translating gives CASSRTGENTEAFF.

This clonotype was found once. For the CDR3, the DNA is TGTGCCACCAGCGACAGGGCTGGAAACACCTTC. Amino acids: CATSDRAGNTF. This sequence joins TRBV15 and TRBJ1-2; TRBD1 matches at 7 bases. Trimming at V came to 5 bases and at J to 12 bases, leaving 6 bases not matched to a gene. The CDR3 runs 11 residues. Germline values: CDR1 LNHNV, CDR2 YYDKDF (reference sequence).

This clonotype was seen a handful of times. A much larger clone lies one base from this, so it may be a read error. This likely comes from a read error, as the CDR3 has no conserved phenylalanine or tryptophan at its end. The chain recombines TRBV9 with TRBJ1-6; D perhaps matches TRBD1 (6 bases). The CDR3 has 14 residues. The germline V and J ends were trimmed by 4 bases and 10 bases, with 15 bases remaining between them. CDR1 SGDLS and CDR2 YYNGEE come from the germline V gene. The CDR3 sequence: CASSPPDSRSPLHL. DNA of the CDR3: TGTGCCAGCAGCCCACCGGACAGCCGATCACCCCTCCACCTT.

This clonotype has just a few counts. The DNA of the CDR3 is TGCGCCAGCAGACACAGGGAACAAGAGACCCAGTACTTC. Its translation is CASRHREQETQYF. The rearrangement links TRBV5-1 to TRBJ2-5; D is possibly TRBD1 (6 bases). The germline V gene has CDR1 SGHRS and CDR2 YFSETQ. Deletions cut 5 bases from V and 2 bases from J, with 10 bases between. This CDR3 region has 13 residues.

At least ten counts were recorded for this clonotype. The chain recombines TRBV2 with TRBJ1-6, with D uncertain. CDR3 length: 13 residues. Trimming cost V 2 bases and J 9 bases, with 8 bases left between them. CDR1 SNHLY and CDR2 FYNNEI come from the germline V gene. CDR3 sequence (DNA): TGTGCCAGCAGTGAAAGAGTGTTTTCACCCCTCCACTTT. Protein sequence: CASSERVFSPLHF.

The CDR3 DNA is TGTGCCAGCAGCTTAGACTTCGGGACAGGGAACCAGGGGGAGCAGTTCTTC. It translates to CASSLDFGTGNQGEQFF. This chain joins TRBV25-1 and TRBJ2-1; 9 nucleotides agree with TRBD1. Trimming removed 6 bases from V and 10 bases from J; junction bases left unmatched: 19. The CDR3 has 17 amino acids. Germline CDR1 reads MGHDK; CDR2 reads SYGVNS.

This clonotype showed up just a few times. A clone one base away is much larger, so this may be a read error. This chain links TRBV2 with TRBJ1-1; D gene unclear. The CDR3 length is 14 residues. Looked up from germline, CDR1 is SNHLY and CDR2 is FYNNEI. CDR3 sequence (DNA): TGTGCCAGCGGTGAAGTGTTGGGCAACGGCGAAGCTTTCTTT. It translates to CASGEVLGNGEAFF.

A word on this clonotype: At one boundary the junction diverges from the germline segment, which might be a read error. This rearrangement joins TRBV7-8 to TRBJ2-5; D is perhaps TRBD1 (5 bases). This CDR3 has 14 residues. Germline-derived CDR1 and CDR2 are SGHVS and FQNEAQ. The CDR3 nucleotides read TGTGCCAGCATCTTAGGACAACACCAAGAGACCCAGTACTTC. It specifies CASILGQHQETQYF.

This rearrangement joins TRBV7-6 to TRBJ2-7, with TRBD2 identical over 7 bases. Germline V lookup: CDR1 SGHVS, CDR2 FNYEAQ. With V trimmed by 4 bases and J by 3 bases, 6 bases remained unmatched. This CDR3 has 14 amino acids. CDR3 in amino acids: CASSWGGEYYEQYF. As DNA, the CDR3 is TGTGCCAGCAGCTGGGGGGGGGAGTACTACGAGCAGTACTTC.

This rearrangement joins TRBV5-1 to TRBJ2-1; unclear D gene. The CDR3 covers 14 residues. CDR1 and CDR2 from the germline V gene are SGHRS and YFSETQ. The V end lost 0 bases, the J end lost 4 bases, and 8 bases lay between the germline ends. The CDR3 DNA is TGCGCCAGCAGCTTGGATAGGATTTACAATGAGCAGTTCTTC. Translated: CASSLDRIYNEQFF. Combining the CDR3 with reference TRBV5-1 and TRBJ2-1 gives the whole variable domain KAGVTQTPRYLIKTRGQQVTLSCSPISGHRSVSWYQQTPGQGLQFLFEYFSETQRNKGNFPGRFSGRQFSNSRSEMNVSTLELGDSALYLCASSLDRIYNEQFFGPGTRLTVL.

The chain recombines TRBV6-5 with TRBJ2-7, with TRBD1 identical over 7 bases. V shed 2 bases and J 1 base; nucleotides not matched to a gene: 2. The CDR3 totals 14 residues. CDR1 is MNHEY and CDR2 is SVGAGI in the germline V gene. This CDR3 reads CASSYGQVSYEQYF. DNA of the CDR3: TGTGCCAGCAGTTACGGACAGGTATCCTACGAGCAGTACTTC.

This sequence joins TRBV9 and TRBJ2-7, with TRBD1 matching 9 bases. CDR1 and CDR2 from the germline V gene are SGDLS and YYNGEE. J was trimmed by 2 bases and V by 0 bases; bases with no gene match: 3. CDR3 length: 15 residues. The CDR3 DNA sequence: TGTGCCAGCAGCGTAGAGCGGACAGGGGCCTACGAGCAGTACTTC. Protein: CASSVERTGAYEQYF.

To note about this clonotype: This sequence may be a read error, since a much larger clone differs from it by one base. This CDR3 reads CASSSSSYEKLLF. The CDR3 coding sequence is TGTGCCAGTAGTTCATCGAGCTATGAAAAACTGCTTTTT. The rearrangement links TRBV19 to TRBJ1-4, with D unclear. This CDR3 region has 13 residues. Germline values: CDR1 LNHDA, CDR2 SQIVND (reference sequence).

A word on this clonotype: Given a much more abundant clone one base away, this may be a read error. Here the CDR3 reads CASSIPFGNYGYTF. CDR3 nucleotide sequence: TGTGCCAGTAGTATCCCGTTTGGGAACTATGGCTACACCTTC. The rearrangement links TRBV19 to TRBJ1-2, with D uncertain. CDR1 is LNHDA, CDR2 SQIVND, per germline (reference sequence). The CDR3 loop spans 14 amino acids. Trimming took off 3 bases at V and 2 bases at J, with 10 bases between the two ends.

This clonotype was counted a few times. The V and J genes are TRBV12-5 and TRBJ1-1, with D hard to call. The ends were cut back, 5 bases at V and 6 bases at J, with 13 bases in the middle. This CDR3 contains 13 residues. Germline V gene data show CDR1 as LGHNT and CDR2 as FRNRAP. The CDR3 protein is CASGPTKGSEAFF. The CDR3 DNA reads TGTGCTAGTGGTCCCACCAAGGGATCTGAAGCTTTCTTT.

This clonotype came up a few times. Written as DNA, the CDR3 is TGTGCCAGCAGCTTGTTTCAGGGTAACTATGGCTACACCTTC. Encoded protein: CASSLFQGNYGYTF. The genes are TRBV5-4 and TRBJ1-2; possibly TRBD1 for D (5 bases). V lost 1 base and J 1 base, leaving 8 bases between the germline ends. Germline CDR1 is SGHNT and CDR2 is YYREEE (reference sequence). This CDR3 contains 14 residues.

This clonotype occurred many times. The V gene is TRBV25-1, the J gene TRBJ1-3; 8 bases fit TRBD1. This CDR3 comprises 16 residues. In germline, CDR1 is MGHDK, CDR2 SYGVNS. V lost 0 bases and J lost 3; bases outside the gene matches: 4. CDR3 sequence (DNA): TGTGCCAGCAGTGAATACCAGGGGGCTTTTGGAAACACCATATATTTT. Translating it yields CASSEYQGAFGNTIYF.

This chain joins TRBV30 and TRBJ1-6; D uncertain. Germline V CDR1 and CDR2: GTSNPN, SVGIG (reference sequence). The CDR3 runs to 13 residues. Trimming cost V 3 bases and J 10 bases, with 13 bases left between them. CDR3 sequence reads: CAWRLAQGSPLHF. DNA for the CDR3: TGTGCCTGGAGGTTGGCACAAGGGTCACCCCTCCACTTT. Filled out from reference TRBV30 and TRBJ1-6, the complete variable domain reads SQTIHQWPATLVQPVGSPLSLECTVEGTSNPNLYWYRQAAGRGLQLLFYSVGIGQISSEVPQNLSASRPQDRQFILSSKKLLLSDSGFYLCAWRLAQGSPLHFGNGTRLTVT.

V usage is TRBV24-1 and J usage is TRBJ2-7; TRBD2 matches 13 bases. The germline CDR1 and CDR2 sequences are KGHDR and SFDVKD. The length of the CDR3 is 16 residues. With 3 bases clipped from V and 5 bases from J, the junction kept 6 bases outside the gene matches. The CDR3 loop is CATSDERTSGSHEQYF. CDR3 DNA sequence: TGTGCCACCAGTGATGAGCGGACTAGCGGGAGCCACGAGCAGTACTTC.

The V and J genes are TRBV6-2 or TRBV6-3 and TRBJ2-3; a weak D match, TRBD2 (5 bases). CDR1 and CDR2 from the germline V gene are MNHEY and SVGEGT. Trimming took off 0 bases at V and 11 bases at J, with 18 bases between the two ends. CDR3 length: 15 amino acids. DNA for the CDR3: TGTGCCAGCAGTTACTCGTTTGAGCGGCGGAGTGGGCAGTATTTT. It translates to CASSYSFERRSGQYF.

The genes are TRBV25-1 and TRBJ2-3; the D gene is possibly TRBD2 (6 bases). V lost 6 bases and J 11 bases, leaving 21 bases between the germline ends. From germline, CDR1 is MGHDK and CDR2 SYGVNS. The CDR3 runs 14 residues. CDR3 coding DNA: TGTGCCAGCAGCTCGGGACTCTCGGTGGGTGAGCAGTATTTT. Its protein product is CASSSGLSVGEQYF.

This clonotype was seen more than once but under ten times. Relative to the germline gene, one junction end is altered; a read error may explain this. CDR3 nucleotide sequence: TGTGCCACCAGCAGCTACAGGGAGCTCCAACAGACCCAGTACTTC. It translates to CATSSYRELQQTQYF. The chain employs TRBV15 and TRBJ2-5; D is perhaps TRBD1 (6 bases). CDR1 is LNHNV, CDR2 YYDKDF, per germline (reference sequence). CDR3 length: 15 residues.

This clonotype has more than one count but fewer than ten. This chain links TRBV12-5 with TRBJ1-2, with D perhaps matching TRBD1 (6 bases). Germline-derived CDR1 and CDR2 are LGHNT and FRNRAP. This CDR3 has 13 residues. V was cut by 9 bases and J by 4 bases, with 15 bases left in between. The CDR3 loop is CASHGQFGYGYTF. The DNA of the CDR3 is TGTGCTAGCCATGGACAGTTCGGCTATGGCTACACCTTC.

The chain combines TRBV19 with TRBJ1-2; D call uncertain. This CDR3 region has 12 residues. Germline assignment: CDR1 LNHDA and CDR2 SQIVND (reference sequence). The V gene lost 5 bases and the J gene lost 7 bases, with 11 bases spanning the gap. The CDR3 protein is CASSLGSLGYTF. In DNA form, the CDR3 reads TGTGCCAGTAGTCTTGGGAGCCTTGGCTACACCTTC.

This clonotype has a handful of counts. V and J are TRBV29-1 and TRBJ1-4, with TRBD1 identical over 9 bases. The V gene's germline CDR1 is SQVTM and CDR2 ANQGSEA. The CDR3 length is 14 residues. Trimming removed 7 bases from V and 4 bases from J; junction bases left unmatched: 7. CDR3 DNA sequence: TGCAGCGCTCTTTCGGGACAGGGTAATGAAAAACTGTTTTTT. Its translation is CSALSGQGNEKLFF.